Listed below are T cell receptor beta chains from one sample, sequenced in a study of cytomegalovirus exposure and HLA in healthy donors. Method: immunoSEQ multiplex PCR; TCRdb's copy keeps in-frame clones and lacks some. This table holds roughly 180,000 clones, around 70% found once. The sequenced sample was PBMCs. Receptors originate from a male donor in good health and CMV-seronegative. Each CDR3 is given with its conserved first and last residue. The D gene is left open where the match is weak. Clone size appears in some rows only: once, few, many, or a class for an expanded clone.

D,J,size,V,CDR3,DNA
.,TRBJ1-1,.,TRBV30,CACTPPLRRAEAFF,TGTGCCTGTACCCCTCCTTTGAGGAGGGCTGAAGCTTTCTTT
.,TRBJ1-2,.,TRBV7-2,CASSSPMRRTNYGYTF,TGTGCCAGCAGCTCCCCAATGCGGCGGACTAACTATGGCTACACCTTC
.,TRBJ1-2,once,TRBV7-2,CASSYPTGGYGYTF,TGTGCCAGCAGCTATCCGACAGGAGGCTATGGCTACACCTTC
TRBD1,TRBJ1-1,.,TRBV5-4,CASRNRGDTEAFF,TGTGCCAGCAGGAACAGGGGGGACACTGAAGCTTTCTTT
TRBD1,TRBJ2-7,once,TRBV10-3,CAINRDSSYEQYF,TGTGCCATCAACCGGGACAGCTCCTACGAGCAGTACTTC
TRBD1,TRBJ2-3,.,TRBV19,CASSNGTDVAGTQYF,TGTGCCAGTAGTAACGGGACAGACGTTGCAGGTACGCAGTATTTT
.,TRBJ2-5,.,TRBV28,CASSNKDYGLRETQYF,TGTGCCAGCAGCAATAAGGACTATGGCCTCCGTGAGACCCAGTACTTC
.,TRBJ1-5,.,TRBV30,CAWSPRQVLPQHF,TGTGCCTGGAGTCCGCGACAGGTCTTACCCCAGCATTTT
TRBD2,TRBJ2-3,.,TRBV6-6,CASRTPGGATDTQYF,TGTGCCAGCAGGACACCGGGGGGGGCGACAGATACGCAGTATTTT
TRBD1,TRBJ1-5,few,TRBV5-1,CASSPTGGNNQPQHF,TGCGCCAGCAGCCCGACAGGGGGTAACAATCAGCCCCAGCATTTT
.,TRBJ1-5,.,TRBV19,CASRSEGEQPQHF,TGTGCCAGTAGGTCCGAGGGGGAACAGCCCCAGCATTTT
TRBD1,TRBJ2-7,few,TRBV7-2,CASSSGTGINEQYF,TGTGCCAGCAGCTCGGGGACAGGGATCAACGAGCAGTACTTC
TRBD2,TRBJ2-7,.,TRBV6-5,CASKRLAGPYEQYF,TGTGCCAGCAAGCGGCTAGCGGGCCCCTACGAGCAGTACTTC
.,TRBJ1-1,.,TRBV21-1,CASSKDRTQGAYGTEAFF,TGTGCCAGCAGCAAAGATAGAACACAGGGGGCCTATGGGACTGAAGCTTTCTTT
TRBD1,TRBJ1-2,.,TRBV20-1,CMGQARYGYTF,TGCATGGGACAGGCCCGCTATGGCTACACCTTC
.,TRBJ2-3,.,TRBV4-3,CASSQGASTDTQYF,TGCGCCAGCAGCCAGGGCGCTAGCACAGATACGCAGTATTTT
.,TRBJ1-5,.,TRBV28,CASRPDRYSNQPQHF,TGTGCCAGCAGACCAGACAGATATAGCAATCAGCCCCAGCATTTT
TRBD2,TRBJ2-1,.,TRBV19,CASSIAASGSYNEQFF,TGTGCCAGTAGTATAGCGGCTAGCGGGAGCTACAATGAGCAGTTCTTC
TRBD2,TRBJ2-1,.,TRBV2,CASRRPGLAGNEQFF,TGTGCCAGCAGGAGACCGGGACTAGCGGGGAATGAGCAGTTCTTC
TRBD2,TRBJ2-3,.,TRBV28,CASRGGLAVITDTQYF,TGTGCCAGCAGGGGGGGACTAGCTGTCATCACAGATACGCAGTATTTT
.,TRBJ1-1,.,TRBV6-5,CASTDPGGGTEAFF,TGTGCCAGCACTGATCCGGGGGGGGGCACTGAAGCTTTCTTT
TRBD1,TRBJ2-3,.,TRBV28,CASSFGTATDTQYF,TGTGCCAGCAGTTTCGGGACAGCCACAGATACGCAGTATTTT
TRBD1,TRBJ1-5,few,TRBV5-4,CASSLNGQGNQPQHF,TGTGCCAGCAGCCTAAACGGACAGGGCAATCAGCCCCAGCATTTT
.,TRBJ1-6,.,TRBV7-2,CASSLRQDNSPLHF,TGTGCCAGCAGCTTAAGACAGGATAATTCACCCCTCCACTTT
TRBD1,TRBJ1-2,.,TRBV6-5,CASSYGRDSNNYGYTF,TGTGCCAGCAGTTACGGGCGGGACAGCAATAACTATGGCTACACCTTC
.,TRBJ1-4,once,TRBV9,CASSVGDLNGEKLFF,TGTGCCAGCAGCGTAGGGGACTTAAATGGGGAAAAACTGTTTTTT
.,TRBJ1-3,.,TRBV30,CAWSSGSGNTIYF,TGTGCCTGGAGTTCAGGGTCAGGAAACACCATATATTTT
TRBD1,TRBJ1-5,.,TRBV6-1,CASSVTGDNQPQHF,TGTGCCAGCAGTGTAACAGGGGACAATCAGCCCCAGCATTTT
.,TRBJ2-4,.,TRBV18,CASSPVDRHSAKNIQYF,TGTGCCAGCTCACCAGTTGACAGGCACTCAGCCAAAAACATTCAGTACTTC
.,TRBJ2-1,once,TRBV15,CATSRDRQVYNEQFF,TGTGCCACCAGCAGAGATCGACAGGTCTACAATGAGCAGTTCTTC
.,TRBJ1-1,.,TRBV28,CASSLPPPQTFF,TGTGCCAGCAGTCTTCCTCCACCGCAGACTTTCTTT
TRBD2,TRBJ2-1,few,TRBV6-1,CASSEFYSGRGGNEQFF,TGTGCCAGCAGTGAATTCTATAGCGGGAGGGGGGGCAATGAGCAGTTCTTC
TRBD1,TRBJ1-5,few,TRBV6-5,CASSPGTGSNQPQHF,TGTGCCAGCAGTCCCGGGACAGGGTCAAATCAGCCCCAGCATTTT
.,TRBJ2-5,.,TRBV19,CASSYSQETQYF,TGTGCCAGTAGTTATTCTCAAGAGACCCAGTACTTC
TRBD1,TRBJ2-7,.,TRBV30,CAWSLMTGPYEQYF,TGTGCCTGGAGTTTGATGACAGGGCCCTACGAGCAGTACTTC
TRBD1,TRBJ1-1,.,TRBV7-6,CASSLGDSNTEAFF,TGTGCCAGCAGCTTAGGGGACAGTAACACTGAAGCTTTCTTT
.,TRBJ2-1,few,TRBV28,CASSPTSWDDDEQFF,TGTGCCAGCAGTCCGACTAGTTGGGATGACGATGAGCAGTTCTTC
.,TRBJ1-5,.,TRBV10-3,CAISDYGNSNQPQHF,TGTGCCATCAGTGACTACGGGAATAGCAATCAGCCCCAGCATTTT
.,TRBJ1-1,.,TRBV28,CASSSPRGRAEAFF,TGTGCCAGCAGTTCCCCCCGGGGGAGGGCTGAAGCTTTCTTT